The 10 T cell receptor beta chains presented below share a single source sample, sequenced in a study of T cell changes during pregnancy in multiple sclerosis. Clones were read by immunoSEQ multiplex PCR, and TCRdb kept only the in-frame ones, dropping some. The data show roughly 99,000 clones, roughly 92% seen once. The specimen comprised peripheral blood, sampled in the third trimester of pregnancy. These receptors were obtained from a female donor in good health, enrolled as a control in a pregnancy study.

In this sample, this clone turned up once. The CDR3 DNA reads TGTGCCAGCAGCTTGTCCGGAGATCAGCCCCAGCATTTT. This encodes CASSLSGDQPQHF. The chain employs TRBV7-6 and TRBJ1-5, with unresolved D. Trimming shortened V by 3 bases and J by 5 bases, and 8 bases separated the two germline ends. This CDR3 has 13 residues. Germline CDR1 SGHVS, CDR2 FNYEAQ.

J is TRBJ2-5 and V is TRBV11-3, with D possibly matching TRBD1 (5 bases). Trimming shortened V by 1 base and J by 3 bases, and 12 bases separated the two germline ends. Germline values: CDR1 SGHNT, CDR2 YENEEA. This CDR3 spans 15 amino acids. The CDR3 DNA reads TGTGCCAGCAGCTTAGGCTCATTCAGGGAAGAGACCCAGTACTTC. Its protein is CASSLGSFREETQYF. Complete variable domain (other parts from reference TRBV11-3 and TRBJ2-5): EAGVVQSPRYKIIEKKQPVAFWCNPISGHNTLYWYLQNLGQGPELLIRYENEEAVDDSQLPKDRFSAERLKGVDSTLKIQPAELGDSAVYLCASSLGSFREETQYFGPGTRLLVL.

This clone was found a few times. This chain joins TRBV4-3 and TRBJ1-1; D remains ambiguous. The length of the CDR3 is 15 residues. From germline, CDR1 is LGHNA and CDR2 YSLEER. V shed 1 base and J shed 0 bases, with 9 bases lying between them. In nucleotides, the CDR3 is TGCGCCAGCAGCCAAGGGTCGACATTGAACACTGAAGCTTTCTTT. It specifies CASSQGSTLNTEAFF.

The chain couples TRBV5-4 to TRBJ1-4; a weak D match, TRBD1 (6 bases). The CDR3 contains 15 residues. The V gene lost 4 bases and the J gene lost 0 bases, with 10 bases spanning the gap. The germline CDR1 and CDR2 sequences are SGHNT and YYREEE (reference sequence). The CDR3 coding sequence is TGTGCCAGCAGCACGGGGGGCGCAACTAATGAAAAACTGTTTTTT. It specifies CASSTGGATNEKLFF. The full variable domain, rest sourced from reference TRBV5-4 and TRBJ1-4, is ETGVTQSPTHLIKTRGQQVTLRCSSQSGHNTVSWYQQALGQGPQFIFQYYREEENGRGNFPPRFSGLQFPNYSSELNVNALELDDSALYLCASSTGGATNEKLFFGSGTQLSVL.

CDR3 DNA: TGTGCCAGCAGTAAGCTCCGGGAAAAACTGTTTTTT. Protein: CASSKLREKLFF. The chain couples TRBV11-2 to TRBJ1-4; the D is unclear. Germline V gene sequence: CDR1 SGHAT, CDR2 FQNNGV. Trimming took off 6 bases at V and 8 bases at J, with 10 bases between the two ends. The CDR3 covers 12 residues.

V is TRBV28 and J is TRBJ2-2; weak D call: TRBD1 (6 bases). Germline CDR1 is MDHEN and CDR2 is SYDVKM. Trimming stripped 8 bases from V and 5 bases from J, with 15 bases between. The CDR3 contains 14 residues. The CDR3 spells CASGKFTGTGELFF. The CDR3 DNA follows: TGTGCCAGCGGAAAATTCACAGGGACCGGGGAGCTGTTTTTT.

The rearrangement links TRBV5-1 to TRBJ2-3; 10 positions agree with TRBD2. Germline-derived CDR1 and CDR2 are SGHRS and YFSETQ. The CDR3 is 16 amino acids. Trimming removed 1 base from V and 2 bases from J; junction bases left unmatched: 4. The CDR3 here is CASSLKRGGSTDTQYF. Written as DNA, the CDR3 is TGCGCCAGCAGCTTGAAGCGGGGGGGCTCCACAGATACGCAGTATTTT.

The chain recombines TRBV7-3 with TRBJ2-1; D gene unclear. The CDR3 sequence is 11 residues long. Germline CDR1 reads SGHTA; CDR2 reads FQGTGA. V lost 0 bases and J 9 bases, leaving 3 bases between the germline ends. CDR3 DNA: TGTGCCAGCAGCTTAACCGGTGAGCAGTTCTTC. Encoded protein: CASSLTGEQFF.

A single count supports this clone. The V call is TRBV29-1, the J call TRBJ2-1; 13 bases line up with TRBD2. Germline CDR1 reads SQVTM; CDR2 reads ANQGSEA. This CDR3 spans 16 amino acids. The J segment lost 7 bases and the V segment lost 5 bases, leaving 11 bases of the junction unmatched. The CDR3 DNA follows: TGCAGCGTTCGTAAAAGCGGACTAGCGGGGGAGAATGAGCAGTTCTTC. It codes for CSVRKSGLAGENEQFF.

The chain uses TRBV6-1 and TRBJ2-6; D uncertain. The CDR3 extends over 15 amino acids. The V gene's germline CDR1 is MNHNS and CDR2 SASEGT. V lost 3 bases to trimming and J lost 0 bases, with 6 bases between them. CDR3 coding DNA: TGTGCCAGCAGTGACGTGCGCTCTGGGGCCAACGTCCTGACTTTC. Translation gives CASSDVRSGANVLTF.